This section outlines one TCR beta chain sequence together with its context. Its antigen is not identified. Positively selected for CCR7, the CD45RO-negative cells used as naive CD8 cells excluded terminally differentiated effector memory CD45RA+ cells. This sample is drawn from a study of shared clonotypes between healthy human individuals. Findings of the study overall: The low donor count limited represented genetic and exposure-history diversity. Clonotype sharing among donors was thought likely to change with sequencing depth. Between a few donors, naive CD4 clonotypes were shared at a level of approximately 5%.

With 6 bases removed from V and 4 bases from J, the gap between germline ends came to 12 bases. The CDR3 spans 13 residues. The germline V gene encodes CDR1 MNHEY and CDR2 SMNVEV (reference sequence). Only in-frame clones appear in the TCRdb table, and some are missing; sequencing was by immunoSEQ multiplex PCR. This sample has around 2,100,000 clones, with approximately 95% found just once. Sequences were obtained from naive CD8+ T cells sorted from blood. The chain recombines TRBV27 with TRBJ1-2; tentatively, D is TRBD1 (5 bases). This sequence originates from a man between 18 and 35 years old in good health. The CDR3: CASRSRGGYGYTF. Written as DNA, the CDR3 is TGTGCCAGCAGAAGTAGGGGTGGCTATGGCTACACCTTC.